This T cell receptor beta chain was found in a study of T cell responses to AZD1222 COVID-19 vaccine. Comments on this clone: Its antigen is undetermined.

Study-wide results and limits: Baseline seropositivity characterized only a handful of AZD1222 recipients.

Clones were sequenced by immunoSEQ multiplex PCR, and TCRdb holds only the in-frame ones, with some missing. The sample has around 100,000 clones; roughly nine tenths are singletons. This CDR3 comprises 16 residues. The trim removed 1 base at V and 0 bases at J, leaving 5 bases unmatched. Germline V lookup: CDR1 GTSNPN, CDR2 SVGIG (reference sequence). This rearrangement joins TRBV30 to TRBJ2-5; 10 nucleotides align to TRBD2. This TCR was sampled from an adult in good health. The sequenced sample was peripheral blood, obtained on day 0 of AZD1222 vaccination. The CDR3: CAWSGSLAGHQETQYF. The CDR3 bases are TGTGCCTGGAGTGGGTCACTAGCGGGGCACCAAGAGACCCAGTACTTC. The variable domain in full, completed from reference TRBV30 and TRBJ2-5, reads SQTIHQWPATLVQPVGSPLSLECTVEGTSNPNLYWYRQAAGRGLQLLFYSVGIGQISSEVPQNLSASRPQDRQFILSSKKLLLSDSGFYLCAWSGSLAGHQETQYFGPGTRLLVL.